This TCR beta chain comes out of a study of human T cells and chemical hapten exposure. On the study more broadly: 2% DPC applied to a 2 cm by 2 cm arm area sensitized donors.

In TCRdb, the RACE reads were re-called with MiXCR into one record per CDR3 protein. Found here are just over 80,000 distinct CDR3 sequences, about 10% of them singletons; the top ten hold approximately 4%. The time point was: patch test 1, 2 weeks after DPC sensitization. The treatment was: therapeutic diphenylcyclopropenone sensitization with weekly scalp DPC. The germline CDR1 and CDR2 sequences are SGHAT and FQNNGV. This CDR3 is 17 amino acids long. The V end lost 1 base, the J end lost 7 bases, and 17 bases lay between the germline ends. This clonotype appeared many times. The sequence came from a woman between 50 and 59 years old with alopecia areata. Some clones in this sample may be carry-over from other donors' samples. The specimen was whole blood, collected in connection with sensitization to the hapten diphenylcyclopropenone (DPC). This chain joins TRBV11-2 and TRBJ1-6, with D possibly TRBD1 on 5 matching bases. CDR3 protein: CASSLGVGAENNSPLHF. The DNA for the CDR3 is TGTGCCAGCAGCTTAGGTGTAGGGGCCGAAAACAATTCACCCCTCCACTTT.